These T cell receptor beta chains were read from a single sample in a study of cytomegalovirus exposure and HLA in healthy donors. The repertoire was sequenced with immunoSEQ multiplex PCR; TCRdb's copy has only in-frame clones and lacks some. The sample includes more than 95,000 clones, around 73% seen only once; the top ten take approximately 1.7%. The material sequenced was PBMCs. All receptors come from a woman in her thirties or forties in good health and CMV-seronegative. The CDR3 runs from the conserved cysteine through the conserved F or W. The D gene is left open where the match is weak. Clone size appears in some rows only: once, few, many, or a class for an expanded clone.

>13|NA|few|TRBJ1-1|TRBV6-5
CASSPHGGWEAFF
TGTGCCAGCAGTCCCCACGGGGGGTGGGAAGCTTTCTTT
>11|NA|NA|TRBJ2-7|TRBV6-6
CASLEAYEQYF
TGTGCCAGCCTGGAGGCCTACGAGCAGTACTTC
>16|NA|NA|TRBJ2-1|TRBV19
CASSMVVSGVYNEQFF
TGTGCCAGTAGTATGGTAGTAAGCGGAGTCTACAATGAGCAGTTCTTC
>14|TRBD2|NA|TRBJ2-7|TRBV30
CAWEWGTSGYEQYF
TGTGCCTGGGAGTGGGGGACTAGCGGTTACGAGCAGTACTTC
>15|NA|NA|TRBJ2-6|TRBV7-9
CASSHTGTGANVLTF
TGTGCCAGCAGCCATACAGGGACCGGGGCCAACGTCCTGACTTTC
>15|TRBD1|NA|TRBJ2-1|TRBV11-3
CASSLRTGQHNEQFF
TGTGCCAGCAGCCTTAGGACAGGTCAACACAATGAGCAGTTCTTC
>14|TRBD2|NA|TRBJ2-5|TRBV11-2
CASSPGLVGETQYF
TGTGCCAGCAGCCCGGGACTAGTGGGGGAGACCCAGTACTTC
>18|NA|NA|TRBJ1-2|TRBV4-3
CASSQRLMGALVNYGYTF
TGCGCCAGCAGCCAAAGATTAATGGGGGCGCTGGTTAACTATGGCTACACCTTC
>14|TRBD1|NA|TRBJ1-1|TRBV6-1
CASSGQGLNTEAFF
TGTGCCAGCAGTGGACAGGGTCTTAACACTGAAGCTTTCTTT
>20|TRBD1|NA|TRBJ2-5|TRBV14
CASSQETGTSTGGSKKTQYF
TGTGCCAGCAGCCAAGAAACAGGGACTTCGACAGGGGGGTCTAAAAAGACCCAGTACTTC
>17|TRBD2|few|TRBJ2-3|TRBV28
CASSPETSGFRTDTQYF
TGTGCCAGCAGCCCGGAGACTAGCGGGTTTCGCACAGATACGCAGTATTTT
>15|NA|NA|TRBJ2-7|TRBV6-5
CASRISYRDSYEQYF
TGTGCCAGCAGAATATCCTACAGGGACTCCTACGAGCAGTACTTC
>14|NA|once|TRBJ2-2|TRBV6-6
CASSSHDSGGELFF
TGTGCCAGCAGTTCCCACGACTCGGGCGGGGAGCTGTTTTTT
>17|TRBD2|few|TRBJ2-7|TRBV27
CASSLGGPTSGSFKQYF
TGTGCCAGCAGTTTAGGTGGACCAACTAGCGGGAGTTTTAAGCAGTACTTC
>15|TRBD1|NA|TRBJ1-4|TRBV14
CASSQNRGRGEKLFF
TGTGCCAGCAGCCAGAACAGGGGGCGAGGAGAAAAACTGTTTTTT
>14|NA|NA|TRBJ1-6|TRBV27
CASSLEGWNSPLHF
TGTGCCAGCAGTTTAGAGGGCTGGAATTCACCCCTCCACTTT
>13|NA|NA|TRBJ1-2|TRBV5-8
CASSPSPPGGYTF
TGTGCCAGCAGCCCAAGCCCCCCGGGTGGCTACACCTTC
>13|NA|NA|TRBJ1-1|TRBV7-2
CASSPKSTTEAFF
TGTGCCAGCAGCCCCAAGTCCACTACTGAAGCTTTCTTT
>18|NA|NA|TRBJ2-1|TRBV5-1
CASSLSQSSPSSYNEQFF
TGCGCCAGCAGCTTGTCTCAATCGTCACCCAGCTCCTACAATGAGCAGTTCTTC
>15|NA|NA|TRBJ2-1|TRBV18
CASSPPGREHNEQFF
TGTGCCAGCTCACCGCCGGGACGGGAGCACAATGAGCAGTTCTTC
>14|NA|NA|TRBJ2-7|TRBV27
CASSRRGEGNEQYF
TGTGCCAGCAGTCGCAGGGGGGAAGGTAACGAGCAGTACTTC
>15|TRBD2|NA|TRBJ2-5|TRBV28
CASKLLAGGVGEQYF
TGTGCCAGCAAACTACTAGCGGGAGGAGTGGGTGAGCAGTACTTC
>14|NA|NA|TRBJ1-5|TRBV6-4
CASMTDRSSQPQHF
TGTGCCAGCATGACTGACAGATCCTCTCAGCCCCAGCATTTT
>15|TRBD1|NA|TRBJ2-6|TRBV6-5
CASATGGSGANVLTF
TGTGCCAGCGCTACAGGGGGCTCTGGGGCCAACGTCCTGACTTTC
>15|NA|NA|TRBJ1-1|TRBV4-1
CASSLGPGGNTEAFF
TGCGCCAGCAGCCTTGGGCCCGGGGGAAACACTGAAGCTTTCTTT
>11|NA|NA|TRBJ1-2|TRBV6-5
CASLGGQGYTF
TGTGCCAGCCTGGGGGGTCAGGGCTACACCTTC
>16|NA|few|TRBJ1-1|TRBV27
CASSLIPGPGDTEAFF
TGTGCCAGCAGTCTAATCCCCGGACCGGGGGACACTGAAGCTTTCTTT
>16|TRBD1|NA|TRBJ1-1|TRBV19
CASSSGPGGIGTEAFF
TGTGCCAGTAGTAGCGGACCAGGGGGAATAGGCACTGAAGCTTTCTTT
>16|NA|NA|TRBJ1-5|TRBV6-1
CASSATGFGSNQPQHF
TGTGCCAGCAGTGCGACAGGTTTTGGTAGCAATCAGCCCCAGCATTTT
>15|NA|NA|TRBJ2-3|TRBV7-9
CASSPGGPPTDTQYF
TGTGCCAGCAGCCCAGGGGGGCCTCCCACAGATACGCAGTATTTT
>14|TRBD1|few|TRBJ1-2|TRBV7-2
CASSSLDRGRGYTF
TGTGCCAGCAGCTCCCTGGACAGGGGGCGAGGCTACACCTTC
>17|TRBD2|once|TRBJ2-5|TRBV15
CATSRGLLAGVQETQYF
TGTGCCACCAGCAGAGGTCTACTAGCGGGAGTACAAGAGACCCAGTACTTC
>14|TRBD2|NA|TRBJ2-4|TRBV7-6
CASSPPGTSGIQYF
TGTGCCAGCAGCCCCCCCGGGACTAGCGGAATTCAGTACTTC
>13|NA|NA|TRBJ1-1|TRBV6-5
CASSHLPSREAFF
TGTGCCAGCAGTCACCTTCCGAGCAGGGAAGCTTTCTTT
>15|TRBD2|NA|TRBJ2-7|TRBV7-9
CASSLGTSGSFAQYF
TGTGCCAGCAGCTTAGGGACTAGCGGGTCCTTCGCGCAGTACTTC
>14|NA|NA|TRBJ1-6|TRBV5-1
CASRAGPQNSPLHF
TGCGCCAGCAGGGCGGGGCCGCAAAATTCACCCCTCCACTTT
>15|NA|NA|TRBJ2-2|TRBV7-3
CASSLTPTATGELFF
TGTGCCAGCAGCTTAACACCCACAGCCACCGGGGAGCTGTTTTTT
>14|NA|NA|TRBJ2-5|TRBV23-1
CASSRFGQQETQYF
TGCGCCAGCAGTCGTTTTGGTCAGCAAGAGACCCAGTACTTC
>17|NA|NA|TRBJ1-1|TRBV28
CASSLGGQGFMNTEAFF
TGTGCCAGCAGTTTAGGGGGCCAGGGATTCATGAACACTGAAGCTTTCTTT
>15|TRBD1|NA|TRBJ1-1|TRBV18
CASSPGGQGRWEAFF
TGTGCCAGCTCACCGGGGGGACAGGGACGATGGGAAGCTTTCTTT
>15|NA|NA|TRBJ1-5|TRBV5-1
CASSLGTYGNQPQHF
TGCGCCAGCAGCTTGGGAACTTACGGGAATCAGCCCCAGCATTTT
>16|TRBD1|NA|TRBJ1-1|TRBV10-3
CAISEPGTGVHTEAFF
TGTGCCATCAGTGAGCCCGGGACAGGGGTTCACACTGAAGCTTTCTTT
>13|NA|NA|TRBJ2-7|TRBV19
CASSLRGPYEQYF
TGTGCCAGTTCTCTCAGAGGCCCCTACGAGCAGTACTTC
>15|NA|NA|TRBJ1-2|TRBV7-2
CASSLSTGSSYGYTF
TGTGCCAGCAGCTTATCGACAGGAAGTTCCTATGGCTACACCTTC
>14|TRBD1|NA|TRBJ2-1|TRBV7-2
CASSARQGNNEQFF
TGTGCCAGCAGCGCCAGACAGGGTAACAATGAGCAGTTCTTC
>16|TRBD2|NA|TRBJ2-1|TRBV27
CASSVGTSGAYNEQFF
TGTGCCAGCAGTGTCGGGACTAGCGGGGCCTACAATGAGCAGTTCTTC
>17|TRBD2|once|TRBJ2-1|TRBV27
CASSSNTGTSSRREQFF
TGTGCCAGCAGTTCTAACACGGGGACTAGCAGTCGCCGTGAGCAGTTCTTC
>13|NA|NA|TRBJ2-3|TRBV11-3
CASSFLPSDTQYF
TGTGCCAGCAGCTTTCTTCCCTCAGATACGCAGTATTTT
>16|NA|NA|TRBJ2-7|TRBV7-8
CASSLFEGGRSYEQYF
TGTGCCAGCAGCTTATTCGAGGGAGGTCGATCCTACGAGCAGTACTTC